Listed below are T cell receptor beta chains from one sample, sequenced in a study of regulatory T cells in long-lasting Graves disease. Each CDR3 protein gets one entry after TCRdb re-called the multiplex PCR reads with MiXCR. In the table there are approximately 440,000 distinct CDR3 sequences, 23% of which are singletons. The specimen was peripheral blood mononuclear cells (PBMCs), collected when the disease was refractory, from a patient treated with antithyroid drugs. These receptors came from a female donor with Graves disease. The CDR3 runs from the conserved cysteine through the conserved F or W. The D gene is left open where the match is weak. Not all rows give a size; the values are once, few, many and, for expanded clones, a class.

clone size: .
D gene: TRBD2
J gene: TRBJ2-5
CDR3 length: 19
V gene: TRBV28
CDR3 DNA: TGTGCCAGCAGTTTAAATACCCCCGAAGCGGGAGGTACCCAAGAGACCCAGTACTTC
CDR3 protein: CASSLNTPEAGGTQETQYF

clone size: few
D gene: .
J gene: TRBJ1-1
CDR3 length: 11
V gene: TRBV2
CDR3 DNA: TGTGCCAGCAGTCAGACTACTGAAGCTTTCTTT
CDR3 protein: CASSQTTEAFF

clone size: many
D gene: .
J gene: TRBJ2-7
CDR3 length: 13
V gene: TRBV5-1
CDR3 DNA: TGCGCCAGCAGCAGGGACGTAAGATACGAGCAGTACTTC
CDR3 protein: CASSRDVRYEQYF

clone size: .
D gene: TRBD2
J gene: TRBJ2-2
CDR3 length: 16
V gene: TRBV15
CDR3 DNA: TGTGCCACCAGCAGAGATAGCGGGAGGCCCCCCGGGGAGCTGTTTTTT
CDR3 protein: CATSRDSGRPPGELFF

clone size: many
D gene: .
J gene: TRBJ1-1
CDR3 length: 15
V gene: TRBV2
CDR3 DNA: TGTGCCAGCAGTGAAGCAGGGGGTCGAGCGACTGAAGCTTTCTTT
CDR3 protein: CASSEAGGRATEAFF

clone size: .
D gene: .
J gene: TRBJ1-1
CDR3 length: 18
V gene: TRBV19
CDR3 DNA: TGTGCCAGTAGTATTCGGTTTCGGGCAGGGGAGGCGAACACTGAAGCTTTCTTT
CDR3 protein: CASSIRFRAGEANTEAFF

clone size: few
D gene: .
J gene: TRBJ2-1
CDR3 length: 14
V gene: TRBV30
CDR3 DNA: TGTGCCTGGAGTTTGCGGTCGTTAGACAATGAGCAGTTCTTC
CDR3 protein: CAWSLRSLDNEQFF

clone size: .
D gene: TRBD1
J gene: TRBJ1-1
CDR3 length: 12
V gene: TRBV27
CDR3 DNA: TGTGCCAGCAGGCCCGACAGGGGTCTCCTTTTTTTT
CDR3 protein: CASRPDRGLLFF

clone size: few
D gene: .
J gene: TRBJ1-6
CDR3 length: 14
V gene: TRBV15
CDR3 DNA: TGTGCCACCAGCAGGCCAGGGGATAATTCACCCCTCCACTTT
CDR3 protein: CATSRPGDNSPLHF

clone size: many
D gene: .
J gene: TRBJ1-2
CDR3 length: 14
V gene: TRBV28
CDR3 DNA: TGTGCCAGCAGACTTCCCCGAGAGCGGGGTGGCTACACCTTC
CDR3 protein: CASRLPRERGGYTF

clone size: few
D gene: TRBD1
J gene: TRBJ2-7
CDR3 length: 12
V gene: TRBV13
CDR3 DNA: TGTGCCAGCAGCCCAGGGGGCGCGGAGCAGTACTTC
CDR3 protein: CASSPGGAEQYF

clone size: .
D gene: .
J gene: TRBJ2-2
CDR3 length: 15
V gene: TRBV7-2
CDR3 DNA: TGTGCCAGCAGCTTAGCCGGGGGAAACTCTGGGGAGCTGTTTTTT
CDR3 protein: CASSLAGGNSGELFF

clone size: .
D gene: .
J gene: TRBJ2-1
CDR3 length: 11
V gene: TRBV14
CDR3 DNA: TGTGCCAGCAGCCAAGACAATGAGCAGTTCTTC
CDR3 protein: CASSQDNEQFF

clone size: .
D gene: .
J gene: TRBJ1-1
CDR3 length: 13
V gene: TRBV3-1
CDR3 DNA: TGTGCCAGCAGCCAAGATCGCGTGGGTGAAGCTTTCTTT
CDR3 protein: CASSQDRVGEAFF

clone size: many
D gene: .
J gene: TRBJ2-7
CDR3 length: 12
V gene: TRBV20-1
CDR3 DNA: TGCAGTGCTAGTGGTCCTGGGTACGAGCAGTACTTC
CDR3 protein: CSASGPGYEQYF

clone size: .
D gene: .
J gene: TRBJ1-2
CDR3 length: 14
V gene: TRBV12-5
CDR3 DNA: TGTGCTAGTGGTTTGGGGACGGAACCCTATGGCTACACCTTC
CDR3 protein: CASGLGTEPYGYTF

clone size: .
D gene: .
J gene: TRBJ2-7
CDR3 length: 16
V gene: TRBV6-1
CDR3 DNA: TGTGCCAGCAGTGACCTAAGACGGTCGAGAACCTACGAGCAGTACTTC
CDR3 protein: CASSDLRRSRTYEQYF

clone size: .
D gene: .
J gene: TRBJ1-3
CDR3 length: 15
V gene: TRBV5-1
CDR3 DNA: TGCGCCAGCAGCTTGGATCGCAATAGAGGAAACACCATATATTTT
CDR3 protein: CASSLDRNRGNTIYF

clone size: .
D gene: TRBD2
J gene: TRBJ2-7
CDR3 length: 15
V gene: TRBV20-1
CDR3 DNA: TGCAGTGCAGAACCCCTAGCGGGAGAGGCCTACGAGCAGTACTTC
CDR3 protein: CSAEPLAGEAYEQYF

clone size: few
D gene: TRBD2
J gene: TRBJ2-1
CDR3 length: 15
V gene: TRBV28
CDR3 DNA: TGTGCCAGCAGTCCTAGCGGGAGGGGGTGGAATGAGCAGTTCTTC
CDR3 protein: CASSPSGRGWNEQFF

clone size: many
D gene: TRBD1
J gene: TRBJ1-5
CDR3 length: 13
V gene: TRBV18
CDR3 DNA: TGTGCCAGCCATGACAGGGGAGGCCAGCCCCAGCATTTT
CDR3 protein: CASHDRGGQPQHF

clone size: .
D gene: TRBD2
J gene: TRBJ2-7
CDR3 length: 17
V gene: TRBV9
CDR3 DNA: TGTGCCAGCAGCGTAGGACTAGCGGGAGGAGGCTCCTACGAGCAGTACTTC
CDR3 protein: CASSVGLAGGGSYEQYF

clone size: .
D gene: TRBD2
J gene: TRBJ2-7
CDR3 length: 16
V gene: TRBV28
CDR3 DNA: TGTGCCAGCAGTCCCGGCTGGGAGCGGGGAAACTACGAGCAGTACTTC
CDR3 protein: CASSPGWERGNYEQYF

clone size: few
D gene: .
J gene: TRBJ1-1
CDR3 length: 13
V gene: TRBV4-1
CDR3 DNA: TGCGCCAGTGGAAGGACGGGGAACACTGAAGCTTTCTTT
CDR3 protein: CASGRTGNTEAFF

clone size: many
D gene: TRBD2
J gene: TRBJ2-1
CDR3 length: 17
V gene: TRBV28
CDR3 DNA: TGTGCCAGCAGCCTGGGGACTAGAACTAGCTCCTACAATGAGCAGTTCTTC
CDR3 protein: CASSLGTRTSSYNEQFF

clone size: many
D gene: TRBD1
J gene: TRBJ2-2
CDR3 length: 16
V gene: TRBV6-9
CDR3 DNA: TGTGCCAGCAGTTACGGGAGGGACAGGGGGTACGGGGAGCTGTTTTTT
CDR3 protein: CASSYGRDRGYGELFF

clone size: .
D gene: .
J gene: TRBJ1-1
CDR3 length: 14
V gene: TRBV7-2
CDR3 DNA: TGTGCCAGCAGCACACACAGGGAGGGCACCGAAGCTTTCTTT
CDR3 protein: CASSTHREGTEAFF

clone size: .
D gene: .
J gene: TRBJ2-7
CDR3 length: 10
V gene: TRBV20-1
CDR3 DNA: TGCAGTGCTGTGAGACTCCGGCAGTACTTC
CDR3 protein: CSAVRLRQYF

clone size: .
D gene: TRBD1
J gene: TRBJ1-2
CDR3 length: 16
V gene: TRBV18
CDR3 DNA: TGTGCCAGCTCACCCGTACGGGACAGGACTAACTATGGCTACACCTTC
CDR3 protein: CASSPVRDRTNYGYTF

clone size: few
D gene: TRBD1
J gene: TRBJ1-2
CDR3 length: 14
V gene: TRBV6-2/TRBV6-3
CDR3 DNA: TGTGCCAGCAGCCGAAGACAGGGTGGTTTAGGCTACACCTTC
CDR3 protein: CASSRRQGGLGYTF

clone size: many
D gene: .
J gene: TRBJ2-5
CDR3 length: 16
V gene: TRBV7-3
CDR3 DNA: TGTGCCAGCAGCTTAGGTCGGGGAGGAGTCTCGGAGACCCAGTACTTC
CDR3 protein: CASSLGRGGVSETQYF

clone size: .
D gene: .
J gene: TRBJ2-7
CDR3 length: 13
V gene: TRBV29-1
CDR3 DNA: TGCAGCGTTGAAGGGCACGGATCCTACGAGCAGTACTTC
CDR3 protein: CSVEGHGSYEQYF

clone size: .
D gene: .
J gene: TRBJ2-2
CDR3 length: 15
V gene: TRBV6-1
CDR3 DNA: TGTGCCAGCAGGGCGGGACTCTACGACTCCGGGGAGCTGTTTTTT
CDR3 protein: CASRAGLYDSGELFF